This TCR beta chain appears in the sequencing data of a study of identical twins. Broader study findings: Cross-sectional statistical analysis, not tracking of the same donors, underpinned the conclusions.

Germline V gene lookup returns CDR1 MNHEY and CDR2 SVGAGI. CDR3 size: 14 residues. The V gene lost 0 bases and the J gene lost 14 bases, with 14 bases spanning the gap. TCRdb re-called the 5' RACE reads through MiXCR, storing one row per CDR3 protein. In the table there are 230,000 or so distinct CDR3 sequences, roughly 8% of which are singletons. A word on this clonotype: The antigen remains undetermined.

These data also formed part of another study, on yellow fever vaccine responses in identical twins.

The sample consisted of CD8+ T cells sorted from blood. The clonotype originates from a woman aged 18-35 years in good health. V gene TRBV6-5 combines with J gene TRBJ1-6; a weak D match, TRBD1 (5 bases). The DNA for the CDR3 is TGTGCCAGCAGTTACTCCAACCGGGGCCCGACCCTCCACTTT. It translates to CASSYSNRGPTLHF.